This TCR beta chain came from a study of OX40 agonist ivuxolimab in advanced cancers. Germline values: CDR1 SGHRS, CDR2 YFSETQ. This CDR3 spans 12 amino acids. The V gene lost 1 base and the J gene lost 7 bases, with 9 bases spanning the gap. General study results and limits: Part of the nonresponder group also had normalized T-cell clonal expansion that was low. Dosing at 0.1 to 3.0 mg/kg was accompanied by clonal expansion of CD4+ and CD8+ blood T cells by week 6.

A note on this clone: Its antigen remains unidentified.

It was autoimmune disease history or systemic immunosuppression that excluded patients. Blood was sampled at baseline, cycle 4 day 1, and cycle 7 day 1. TCRdb keeps only in-frame clones here, not all; method: immunoSEQ multiplex PCR. The repertoire has around 100,000 clones, more than 85% of them found once; the top ten carry approximately 0.55%. Here the sequenced sample was CD4+ or CD8+ T cells sorted from blood, taken in a trial of the OX40 agonist ivuxolimab. The V gene is TRBV5-1, the J gene TRBJ2-7, with D tentatively TRBD1 (5 bases). This clonotype was obtained from an adult with an advanced solid tumor such as melanoma, head and neck, liver or kidney cancer. CDR3 residues: CASSLNQGEQYF. Written as DNA, the CDR3 is TGCGCCAGCAGCTTGAACCAGGGTGAGCAGTACTTC.